This T cell receptor beta chain derives from a study of cytomegalovirus exposure and HLA in healthy donors. General study findings and limits: In a later analysis, TCR association rates varied by HLA locus: DRB1 most, HLA-C fewest. One later analysis reportedly identified an Asian-associated ancestry cluster that showed fewer N-insertions than the approximately 700-donor mean.

Details on this clone: Its cognate antigen is unknown.

CDR1 and CDR2 (germline): SGHAT, FQNNGV. The V gene lost 0 bases and the J gene lost 5 bases, with 12 bases spanning the gap. CDR3 length equals 15 residues. The PCR was carried out with 60 Vbeta primers and 13 Jbeta primers. The protocol was immunoSEQ multiplex PCR, while the TCRdb copy is restricted to in-frame clones and leaves out a portion. Here the sample spans more than 110,000 clones, around two thirds being singletons. This receptor was identified in a woman aged 55-70 years in good health and CMV-seropositive. The material sequenced was PBMCs. The chain has TRBV11-2 and TRBJ2-3; D is unresolved. The CDR3 sequence: CASSLDPNLKDTQYF. In nucleotides, the CDR3 is TGTGCCAGCAGCTTAGATCCCAATCTAAAAGATACGCAGTATTTT.